This T cell receptor beta chain was recovered during a study of metastatic and nonmetastatic thyroid tumors (dated by TCRdb to 2020 to 2022). Background on the whole study: Repertoires were compared across peripheral blood and tumor or nodule tissue samples from malignant and benign thyroid patients.

The trim is 6 bases for V and 3 bases for J, with a gap of 11 bases between the germline ends. The CDR3, cysteine through phenylalanine, is 13 amino acids long. Just the 39-base CDR3 DNA is kept, in frame starting at base 1. There are many counts of this clone. Its antigen is not yet known. Per-base quality was not reported, and no clone a single base away is much larger than it. Before undergoing thyroid surgery, none of the patients had been given any kind of treatment. Patient clinical samples collected from about 2011 to 2019 were retrospectively analysed using T-cell receptor beta sequencing. The receptor library was made with PCR. Sequencer: Illumina HiSeq 4000. High-throughput sequencing was used to profile the TCR beta-chain CDR3 region of every patient. The original methods were these. Drawing on CDR3 differences between clinicopathological groups, the researchers built a classifier meant to tell apart patients with distant-metastatic papillary thyroid cancer. The Shannon index was used to measure repertoire diversity, and the Morisita-Horn index was used to measure how similar tumor and blood repertoires were. Using fastp at Q25 and MiXCR, TCRdb reprocessed the public reads and kept productive beta chains. TCRdb, not the authors, supplied the V and J calls. Present in this sample are about 46,000 clones, 20% to 25% of which were seen just once. The ten largest account for around 3.6% of the sample.

Study-level results and caveats: In both blood and tumor samples, TCR beta diversity was reported to be significantly higher in malignant tumors than in benign nodules.

Material for sequencing was blood. This TCR was recovered from a male donor with papillary thyroid cancer or a benign thyroid nodule (not recorded which). Some clones in this sample may be carry-over from other donors' samples. The chain is encoded by TRBV12-3 or TRBV12-4 joined to TRBJ2-5; the D region possibly corresponds to TRBD1 (7 bases align). DNA sequence: TGTGCCAGCAGCCGGGGGACAGAAGAGACCCAGTACTTC. The translation is CASSRGTEETQYF.